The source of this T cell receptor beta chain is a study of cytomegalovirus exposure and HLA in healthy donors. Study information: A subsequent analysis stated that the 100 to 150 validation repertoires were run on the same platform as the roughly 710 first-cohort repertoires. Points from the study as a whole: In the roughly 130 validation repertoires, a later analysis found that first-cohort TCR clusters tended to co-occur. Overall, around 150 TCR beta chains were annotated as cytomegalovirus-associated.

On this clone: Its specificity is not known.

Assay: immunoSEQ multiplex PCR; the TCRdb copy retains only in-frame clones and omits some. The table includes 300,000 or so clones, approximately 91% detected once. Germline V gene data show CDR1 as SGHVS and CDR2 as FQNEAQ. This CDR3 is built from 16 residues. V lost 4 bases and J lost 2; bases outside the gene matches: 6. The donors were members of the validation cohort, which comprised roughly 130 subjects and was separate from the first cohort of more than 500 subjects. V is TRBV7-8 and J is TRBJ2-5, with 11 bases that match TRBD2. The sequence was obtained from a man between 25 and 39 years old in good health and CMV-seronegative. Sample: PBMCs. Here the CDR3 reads CASSWLSGGVQETQYF. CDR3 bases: TGTGCCAGCAGCTGGCTTAGCGGGGGGGTTCAAGAGACCCAGTACTTC.